The 2 T cell receptor beta chains presented below share a single source sample, sequenced in a study of cytomegalovirus exposure and HLA in healthy donors. The PCR employed 60 Vbeta primers together with 13 Jbeta primers. Data came from immunoSEQ multiplex PCR; TCRdb stores just in-frame clones and leaves some out. This sample has about 110,000 clones, with 73% found just once. Sequenced material: PBMCs. The receptors come from a man aged 40-49 years in good health and CMV-seronegative.

This clone was seen more than once but under ten times. The V and J genes are TRBV2 and TRBJ1-2, with 12 bases fitting TRBD1. The CDR3 runs 15 residues. The J segment lost 7 bases and the V segment lost 0 bases, leaving 3 bases of the junction unmatched. Per germline, CDR1 SNHLY and CDR2 FYNNEI. CDR3 in amino acids: CASSEARDRGPGYTF. In DNA form, the CDR3 reads TGTGCCAGCAGTGAAGCTCGGGACAGGGGGCCTGGCTACACCTTC.

The rearrangement links TRBV6-6 to TRBJ2-5; the match to TRBD2 covers 8 bases. The CDR3 is 15 residues long. Losses at the gene ends were 2 bases for V and 11 bases for J; bases not matched to a gene: 13. Germline assignment: CDR1 MNHNY and CDR2 SVGAGI (reference sequence). CDR3 in amino acids: CASSYDQVPSGGQYF. DNA for the CDR3: TGTGCCAGCAGTTACGACCAGGTTCCGTCGGGGGGGCAGTACTTC.